The 16 T cell receptor beta chains presented below share a single source sample, sequenced in a study of PD-L1 blockade in urothelial cancer. Profiled with immunoSEQ multiplex PCR; TCRdb holds only in-frame clones, not every one. The sample comprises about 40,000 clones, 82% of which are singletons, and 18% rests with the top ten. Sequenced material: PBMCs, taken around atezolizumab (anti-PD-L1) treatment. Every receptor here comes from a man aged 55 to 70 with urothelial cancer.

V usage is TRBV30 and J usage is TRBJ1-6; D is unresolved. V lost 3 bases, J lost 10 bases, and 16 bases lay in between. CDR3 length: 14 residues. Germline V gives CDR1 GTSNPN, CDR2 SVGIG (reference sequence). In DNA, the CDR3 is TGTGCCTGGAGGTTTAAGCCAGGCCAATCACCCCTCCACTTT. It specifies CAWRFKPGQSPLHF.

This CDR3 is CASSYWGRGGLETQYF. The CDR3 nucleotides read TGTGCCAGCAGCTATTGGGGGCGGGGGGGCCTCGAGACCCAGTACTTC. V gene TRBV7-2 combines with J gene TRBJ2-5, with 9 positions matching TRBD2. The CDR3 contains 16 residues. Germline V lookup: CDR1 SGHTA, CDR2 FQGNSA. With V trimmed by 4 bases and J by 5 bases, 11 bases remained unmatched.

This chain connects TRBV19 to TRBJ1-1, with D perhaps matching TRBD1 (6 bases). The germline gives CDR1 LNHDA, CDR2 SQIVND (reference sequence). Trimming cost V 0 bases and J 8 bases, with 13 bases left between them. The CDR3 is 14 residues long. The CDR3 sequence: CASSIDVQGQEAFF. The CDR3 DNA is TGTGCCAGTAGTATAGATGTACAGGGCCAGGAAGCTTTCTTT.

The V and J genes are TRBV30 and TRBJ1-6; 9 nucleotides line up with TRBD1. The ends lost 5 bases at V and 7 bases at J; junction bases unmatched: 3. Germline assignment: CDR1 GTSNPN and CDR2 SVGIG (reference sequence). There are 13 residues in the CDR3. CDR3 sequence: CAWGDRENSPLHF. DNA for the CDR3: TGTGCCTGGGGGGACAGGGAGAATTCACCCCTCCACTTT.

V and J are TRBV28 and TRBJ1-2, with D maybe TRBD1 (5 bases). V was clipped by 5 bases and J by 6 bases, with 19 bases between them. Germline V gene lookup returns CDR1 MDHEN and CDR2 SYDVKM. This CDR3 has 15 amino acids. CDR3 loop: CASSPLKTGFDGYTF. The CDR3 DNA reads as TGTGCCAGCAGTCCACTCAAAACAGGATTCGATGGCTACACCTTC.

In this sample, this clone turned up a few times. The chain has TRBV5-4 and TRBJ1-6; D may be TRBD1 (6 bases). The germline V gene has CDR1 SGHNT and CDR2 YYREEE (reference sequence). The CDR3 has 13 amino acids. DNA for the CDR3: TGTGCAGGGGGTGAATCCTATAATTCACCCCTCCACTTT. As protein: CAGGESYNSPLHF.

This rearrangement joins TRBV28 to TRBJ1-2; TRBD1 matches at 7 bases. CDR3 size: 15 residues. The V gene end was trimmed by 5 bases and the J gene end by 2 bases; junction bases not matched to a gene: 8. Looked up from germline, CDR1 is MDHEN and CDR2 is SYDVKM. This CDR3 reads CASSPGGTENYGYTF. DNA for the CDR3: TGTGCCAGCAGTCCGGGAGGGACAGAAAACTATGGCTACACCTTC.

The chain has TRBV5-4 and TRBJ2-1, with 11 bases aligning to TRBD1. Germline V gene data show CDR1 as SGHNT and CDR2 as YYREEE (reference sequence). CDR3 length equals 15 residues. V dropped 4 bases and J dropped 4; count of bases not matched to a gene: 4. The CDR3 region is CASSPGTGGYNEQFF. The DNA of the CDR3 is TGTGCCAGCAGCCCCGGGACAGGGGGGTACAATGAGCAGTTCTTC.

The V call is TRBV5-6, the J call TRBJ1-2, with D unresolved. Trimming pared 5 bases from V and 7 bases from J, leaving 12 bases between. Per germline, CDR1 SGHDT and CDR2 YYEEEE. This CDR3 contains 12 residues. CDR3 amino acids: CASSSSRGGYTF. CDR3 DNA: TGTGCCAGCAGTTCTTCCCGGGGTGGCTACACCTTC.

This rearrangement joins TRBV9 to TRBJ1-4; 7 nucleotides match TRBD1. CDR3 size: 15 residues. From germline, CDR1 is SGDLS and CDR2 YYNGEE. V lost 5 bases, J lost 3 bases, and 7 bases stayed unmatched. CDR3 residues: CASSRTGAPNEKLFF. The CDR3 region has the DNA TGTGCCAGCAGTCGCACAGGGGCCCCTAATGAAAAACTGTTTTTT.

The chain links TRBV28 to TRBJ2-2, with a tentative D call TRBD1 (6 bases). This CDR3 is 16 amino acids long. Trimming pared 5 bases from V and 3 bases from J, leaving 16 bases between. Looked up from germline, CDR1 is MDHEN and CDR2 is SYDVKM. The CDR3 loop reads CASSPVQGLDTGELFF. CDR3 DNA: TGTGCCAGCAGTCCGGTACAGGGATTAGACACCGGGGAGCTGTTTTTT.

The chain joins TRBV6-4 to TRBJ2-1; tentatively, D is TRBD2 (7 bases). The CDR3 extends over 14 amino acids. CDR1 is MRHNA and CDR2 is SNTAGT in the germline V gene. Trimming left V 2 bases short and J 7 bases short, with 12 bases between. CDR3 protein: CASSDGGGGNEQFF. CDR3 nucleotide sequence: TGTGCCAGCAGTGACGGCGGGGGCGGGAATGAGCAGTTCTTC.

This chain uses TRBV7-3 with TRBJ2-5, with 8 bases that match TRBD1. Germline CDR1 and CDR2: SGHTA and FQGTGA. The trim removed 5 bases at V and 4 bases at J, leaving 3 bases unmatched. This CDR3 has 13 residues. The CDR3 here is CASSLGTGETQYF. The DNA of the CDR3 is TGTGCCAGCAGCCTCGGGACAGGAGAGACCCAGTACTTC.

CDR3 in DNA: TGTGCCAGCTCACCACCGGACTCAACCTACAATGAGCAGTTCTTC. Its translation is CASSPPDSTYNEQFF. This sequence joins TRBV18 and TRBJ2-1, with a tentative D call TRBD2 (5 bases). CDR3 size: 15 residues. The V end lost 0 bases, the J end lost 2 bases, and 8 bases lay between the germline ends. Germline CDR1 reads KGHSH; CDR2 reads LQKENI.

This clone was seen just once. The V call is TRBV2, the J call TRBJ2-4; no clear D gene. V dropped 3 bases and J dropped 3 bases, with 6 bases sitting between them. There are 13 residues in the CDR3. Looked up from germline, CDR1 is SNHLY and CDR2 is FYNNEI. Written as DNA, the CDR3 is TGTGCCAGCAGTGAGAACAGCAAAAACATTCAGTACTTC. Protein sequence: CASSENSKNIQYF.

In regard to this clone: Additional DNA sequences in this sample encode the identical CDR3. The chain is built from TRBV6-1 and TRBJ2-7, with unresolved D. Trimming left V 2 bases short and J 5 bases short, with 7 bases between. Per germline, CDR1 MNHNS and CDR2 SASEGT. The CDR3 loop spans 12 amino acids. CDR3 in amino acids: CASSESRDEQYF. CDR3 nucleotides: TGTGCCAGCAGTGAAAGCCGGGACGAGCAGTACTTC.